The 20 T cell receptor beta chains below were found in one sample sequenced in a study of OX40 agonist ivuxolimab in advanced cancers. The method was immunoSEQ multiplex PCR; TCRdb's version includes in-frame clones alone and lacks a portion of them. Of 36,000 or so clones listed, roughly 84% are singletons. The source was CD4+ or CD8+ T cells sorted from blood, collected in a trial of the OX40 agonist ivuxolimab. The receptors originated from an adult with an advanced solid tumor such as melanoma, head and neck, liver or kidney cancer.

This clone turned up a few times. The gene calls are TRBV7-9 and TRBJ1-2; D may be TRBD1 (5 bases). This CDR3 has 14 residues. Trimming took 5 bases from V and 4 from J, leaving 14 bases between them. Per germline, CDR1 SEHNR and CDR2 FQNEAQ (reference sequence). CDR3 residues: CASSPLVGVYGYTF. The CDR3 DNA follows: TGTGCCAGCAGCCCCCTAGTAGGGGTCTATGGCTACACCTTC.

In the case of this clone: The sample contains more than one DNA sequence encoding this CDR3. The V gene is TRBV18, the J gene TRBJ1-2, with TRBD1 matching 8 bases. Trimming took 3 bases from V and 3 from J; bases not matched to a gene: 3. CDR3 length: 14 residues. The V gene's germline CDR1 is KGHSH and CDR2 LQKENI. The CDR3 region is CASSPLDRDYGYTF. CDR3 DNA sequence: TGTGCCAGCTCACCGTTGGACAGGGACTATGGCTACACCTTC.

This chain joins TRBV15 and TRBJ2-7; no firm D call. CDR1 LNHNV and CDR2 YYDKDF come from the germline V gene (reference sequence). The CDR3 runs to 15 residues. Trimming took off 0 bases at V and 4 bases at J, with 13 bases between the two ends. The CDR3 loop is CATSREPLREYEQYF. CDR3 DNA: TGTGCCACCAGCAGAGAGCCCCTCAGAGAATACGAGCAGTACTTC.

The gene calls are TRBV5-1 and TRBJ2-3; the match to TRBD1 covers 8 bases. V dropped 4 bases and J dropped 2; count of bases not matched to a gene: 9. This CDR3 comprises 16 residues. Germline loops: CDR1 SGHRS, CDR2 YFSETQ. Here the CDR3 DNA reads TGCGCCAGCAGCGTCGGGACAGGCACTTACACAGATACGCAGTATTTT. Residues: CASSVGTGTYTDTQYF.

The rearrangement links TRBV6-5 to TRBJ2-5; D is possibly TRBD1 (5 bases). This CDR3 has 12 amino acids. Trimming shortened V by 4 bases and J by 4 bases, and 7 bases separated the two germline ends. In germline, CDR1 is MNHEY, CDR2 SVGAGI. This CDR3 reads CASSSGLETQYF. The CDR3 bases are TGTGCCAGCAGTTCAGGGTTAGAGACCCAGTACTTC.

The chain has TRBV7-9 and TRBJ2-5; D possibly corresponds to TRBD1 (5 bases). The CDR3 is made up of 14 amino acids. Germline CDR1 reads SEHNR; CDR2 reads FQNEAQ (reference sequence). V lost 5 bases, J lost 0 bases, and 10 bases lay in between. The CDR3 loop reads CASSQWGYQETQYF. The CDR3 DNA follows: TGTGCCAGCAGCCAATGGGGCTACCAAGAGACCCAGTACTTC.

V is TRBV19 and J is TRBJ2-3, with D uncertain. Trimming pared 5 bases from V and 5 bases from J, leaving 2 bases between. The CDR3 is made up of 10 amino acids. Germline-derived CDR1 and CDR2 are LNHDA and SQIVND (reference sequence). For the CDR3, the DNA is TGTGCCAGTAGTGGAGATACGCAGTATTTT. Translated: CASSGDTQYF.

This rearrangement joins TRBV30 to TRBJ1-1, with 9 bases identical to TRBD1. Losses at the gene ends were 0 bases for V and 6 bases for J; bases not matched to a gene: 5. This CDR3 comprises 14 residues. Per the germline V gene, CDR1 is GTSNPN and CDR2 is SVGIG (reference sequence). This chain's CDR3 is CAWSVSGTGSEAFF. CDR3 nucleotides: TGTGCCTGGAGTGTAAGCGGGACAGGGTCTGAAGCTTTCTTT.

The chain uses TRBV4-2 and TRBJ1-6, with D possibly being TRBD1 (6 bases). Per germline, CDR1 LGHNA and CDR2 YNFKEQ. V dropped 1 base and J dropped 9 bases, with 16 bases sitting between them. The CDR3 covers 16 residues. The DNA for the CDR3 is TGTGCCAGCAGCCAAGTAGGGGCAGGGGCTGGTTCACCCCTCCACTTT. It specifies CASSQVGAGAGSPLHF.

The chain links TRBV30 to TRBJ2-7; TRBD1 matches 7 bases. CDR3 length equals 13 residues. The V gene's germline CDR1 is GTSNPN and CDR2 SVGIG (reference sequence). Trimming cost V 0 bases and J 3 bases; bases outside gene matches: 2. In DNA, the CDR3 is TGTGCCTGGAGTGTTGACAGGGTCTACGAGCAGTACTTC. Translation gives CAWSVDRVYEQYF.

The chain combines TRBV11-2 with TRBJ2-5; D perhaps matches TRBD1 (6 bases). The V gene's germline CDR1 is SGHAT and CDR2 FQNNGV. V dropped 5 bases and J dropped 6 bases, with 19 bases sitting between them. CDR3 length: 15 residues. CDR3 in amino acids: CASSLSTGLGQTQYF. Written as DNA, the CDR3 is TGTGCCAGCAGCCTCAGTACAGGGCTAGGTCAGACCCAGTACTTC.

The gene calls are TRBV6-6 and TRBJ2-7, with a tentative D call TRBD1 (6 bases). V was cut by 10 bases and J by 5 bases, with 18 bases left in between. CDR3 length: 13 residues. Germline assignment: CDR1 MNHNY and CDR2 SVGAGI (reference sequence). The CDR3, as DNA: TGTGCCACCACCCTACAGGGCTCGGACGAGCAGTACTTC. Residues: CATTLQGSDEQYF.

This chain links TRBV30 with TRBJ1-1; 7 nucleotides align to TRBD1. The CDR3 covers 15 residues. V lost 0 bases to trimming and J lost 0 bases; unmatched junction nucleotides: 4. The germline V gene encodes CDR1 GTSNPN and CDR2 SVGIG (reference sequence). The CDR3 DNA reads TGTGCCTGGAGTGTGGAGGGGGCGATGAACACTGAAGCTTTCTTT. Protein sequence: CAWSVEGAMNTEAFF.

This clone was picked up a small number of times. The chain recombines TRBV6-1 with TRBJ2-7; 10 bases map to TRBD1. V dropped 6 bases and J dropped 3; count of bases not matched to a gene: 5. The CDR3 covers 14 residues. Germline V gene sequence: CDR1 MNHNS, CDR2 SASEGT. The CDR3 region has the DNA TGTGCCAGCAGGGGGACAGGGGAAAGCTACGAGCAGTACTTC. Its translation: CASRGTGESYEQYF.

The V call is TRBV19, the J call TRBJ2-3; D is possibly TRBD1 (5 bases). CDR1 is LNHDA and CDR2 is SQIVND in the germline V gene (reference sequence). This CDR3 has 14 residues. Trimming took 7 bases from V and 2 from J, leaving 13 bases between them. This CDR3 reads CASMRTTTTDTQYF. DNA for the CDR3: TGTGCCAGTATGAGGACAACCACCACAGATACGCAGTATTTT.

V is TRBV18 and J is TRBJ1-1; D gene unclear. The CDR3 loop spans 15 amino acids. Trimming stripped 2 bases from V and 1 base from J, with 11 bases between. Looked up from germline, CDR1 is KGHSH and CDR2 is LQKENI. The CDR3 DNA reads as TGTGCCAGCTCACCAGGGAGGGCGGCGAACACTGAAGCTTTCTTT. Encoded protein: CASSPGRAANTEAFF. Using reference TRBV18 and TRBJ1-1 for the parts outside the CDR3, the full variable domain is NAGVMQNPRHLVRRRGQEARLRCSPMKGHSHVYWYRQLPEEGLKFMVYLQKENIIDESGMPKERFSAEFPKEGPSILRIQQVVRGDSAAYFCASSPGRAANTEAFFGQGTRLTVV.

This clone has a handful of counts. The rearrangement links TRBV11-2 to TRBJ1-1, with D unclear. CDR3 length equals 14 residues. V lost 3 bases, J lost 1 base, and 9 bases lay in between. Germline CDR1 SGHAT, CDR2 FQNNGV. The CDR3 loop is CASSFRPANTEAFF. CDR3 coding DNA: TGTGCCAGCAGCTTTCGCCCCGCGAACACTGAAGCTTTCTTT.

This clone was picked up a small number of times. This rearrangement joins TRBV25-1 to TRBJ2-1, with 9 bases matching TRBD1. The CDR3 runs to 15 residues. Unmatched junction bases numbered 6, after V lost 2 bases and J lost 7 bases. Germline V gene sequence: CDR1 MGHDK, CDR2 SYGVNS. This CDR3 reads CASSEPGQGVNEQFF. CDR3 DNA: TGTGCCAGCAGTGAACCGGGACAGGGTGTGAATGAGCAGTTCTTC.

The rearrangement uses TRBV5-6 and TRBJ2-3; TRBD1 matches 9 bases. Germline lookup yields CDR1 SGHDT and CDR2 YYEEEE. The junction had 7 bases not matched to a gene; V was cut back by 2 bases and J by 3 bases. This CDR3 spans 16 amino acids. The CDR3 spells CASSLPGQGRTDTQYF. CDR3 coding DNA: TGTGCCAGCAGCTTACCGGGACAGGGAAGGACAGATACGCAGTATTTT. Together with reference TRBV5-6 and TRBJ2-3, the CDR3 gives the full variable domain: DAGVTQSPTHLIKTRGQQVTLRCSPKSGHDTVSWYQQALGQGPQFIFQYYEEEERQRGNFPDRFSGHQFPNYSSELNVNALLLGDSALYLCASSLPGQGRTDTQYFGPGTRLTVL.

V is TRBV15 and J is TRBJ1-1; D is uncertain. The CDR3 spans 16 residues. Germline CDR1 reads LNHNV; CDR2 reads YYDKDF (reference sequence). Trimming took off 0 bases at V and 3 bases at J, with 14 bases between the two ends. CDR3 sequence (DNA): TGTGCCACCAGCAGAGATCGGGCAGCGAGGTACACTGAAGCTTTCTTT. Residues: CATSRDRAARYTEAFF.